Below are 10 T cell receptor beta chains sequenced from a single sample in a study of blood T cell repertoires in COVID-19. TCRdb's table, derived via immunoSEQ multiplex PCR, lists solely in-frame clones and lacks some. The sample lists a few hundred thousand clones, 80% to 85% occurring once. The sample consisted of peripheral blood. Receptors originate from a woman in her 30s who had recovered from COVID-19.

The rearrangement uses TRBV6-5 and TRBJ2-1, with TRBD1 matching over 9 bases. Germline V CDR1 and CDR2: MNHEY, SVGAGI. The length of the CDR3 is 13 residues. The V gene end was trimmed by 10 bases and the J gene end by 5 bases; junction bases not matched to a gene: 6. The CDR3 region is CATGGQGNNEQFF. The DNA of the CDR3 is TGTGCCACCGGCGGACAGGGGAACAATGAGCAGTTCTTC.

This sequence joins TRBV11-3 and TRBJ2-3, with D possibly TRBD2 on 6 matching bases. Looked up from germline, CDR1 is SGHNT and CDR2 is YENEEA. V lost 0 bases to trimming and J lost 6 bases, with 10 bases between them. This CDR3 has 14 residues. This chain's CDR3 is CASSLDGRRDTQYF. The CDR3 DNA follows: TGTGCCAGCAGCTTAGACGGGAGAAGGGATACGCAGTATTTT.

This chain uses TRBV7-2 with TRBJ2-4, with 7 bases lining up with TRBD2. Trimming removed 2 bases from V and 6 bases from J; junction bases left unmatched: 13. Germline CDR1 SGHTA, CDR2 FQGNSA. This CDR3 is built from 17 residues. Here the CDR3 reads CASSLFQTGGEGNIQYF. The CDR3 DNA sequence: TGTGCCAGCAGCTTATTTCAGACGGGAGGAGAAGGAAACATTCAGTACTTC.

V and J are TRBV7-9 and TRBJ2-1; 11 bases match TRBD2. The CDR3 extends over 16 amino acids. Germline V gene sequence: CDR1 SEHNR, CDR2 FQNEAQ (reference sequence). Trimming at V came to 3 bases and at J to 9 bases, leaving 10 bases not matched to a gene. The chain's CDR3 is CASSFGTSGHYGEQFF. The CDR3 DNA reads as TGTGCCAGCAGCTTTGGGACTAGCGGCCACTACGGTGAGCAGTTCTTC.

V gene TRBV6-5 combines with J gene TRBJ1-1; 7 nucleotides line up with TRBD1. Germline-derived CDR1 and CDR2 are MNHEY and SVGAGI. This CDR3 has 14 amino acids. Unmatched junction bases numbered 9, after V lost 6 bases and J lost 5 bases. As DNA, the CDR3 is TGTGCCAGCAGATCCACAGGGGTTCGAACTGAAGCTTTCTTT. Residues: CASRSTGVRTEAFF.

In this sample, this clone turned up a few times. The V call is TRBV21-1, the J call TRBJ1-1; TRBD1, as called in the table, went unchecked against the DNA. TRBV21-1 is flagged as a pseudogene. CDR3 size: 11 residues. This CDR3 reads CASRRQVEAFF. The CDR3 region has the DNA TGTGCCAGCAGAAGACAGGTAGAAGCTTTCTTT.

This chain connects TRBV7-9 to TRBJ2-1; 10 bases agree with TRBD1. The CDR3 has 15 residues. CDR1 is SEHNR, CDR2 FQNEAQ, per germline (reference sequence). V was clipped by 2 bases and J by 7 bases; unmatched bases: 5. The CDR3, as DNA: TGTGCCAGCAGCTTAAGACAGGGGGCATTGAATGAGCAGTTCTTC. It specifies CASSLRQGALNEQFF.

The genes are TRBV30 and TRBJ2-1; D possibly corresponds to TRBD2 (6 bases). This CDR3 is 14 amino acids long. Germline CDR1 reads GTSNPN; CDR2 reads SVGIG (reference sequence). V dropped 0 bases and J dropped 5 bases, with 11 bases sitting between them. The chain's CDR3 is CAWSVLTGDNEQFF. In DNA form, the CDR3 reads TGTGCCTGGAGTGTACTGACGGGAGACAATGAGCAGTTCTTC.

This sequence joins TRBV4-1 and TRBJ2-7; 8 bases are a match to TRBD2. The CDR3 covers 17 residues. The germline gives CDR1 MGHRA, CDR2 YSYEKL. J was trimmed by 7 bases and V by 4 bases; bases with no gene match: 18. The DNA for the CDR3 is TGCGCCAGCAGCCGTCTCTTCCCAACTAGCGGAGGGGGAGAGCAGTACTTC. This encodes CASSRLFPTSGGGEQYF.

This clone has only a few counts. The V gene is TRBV3-1 (or the pseudogene TRBV3-2), the J gene TRBJ2-1; D may be TRBD2 (5 bases). The CDR3 covers 16 residues. Germline CDR1 and CDR2: LGHDT and YNNKEL (reference sequence). The germline V and J ends were trimmed by 1 base and 0 bases, with 10 bases remaining between them. This CDR3 is CASSQAGLSSYNEQFF. The CDR3 bases are TGTGCCAGCAGCCAAGCTGGACTCAGCTCCTACAATGAGCAGTTCTTC.